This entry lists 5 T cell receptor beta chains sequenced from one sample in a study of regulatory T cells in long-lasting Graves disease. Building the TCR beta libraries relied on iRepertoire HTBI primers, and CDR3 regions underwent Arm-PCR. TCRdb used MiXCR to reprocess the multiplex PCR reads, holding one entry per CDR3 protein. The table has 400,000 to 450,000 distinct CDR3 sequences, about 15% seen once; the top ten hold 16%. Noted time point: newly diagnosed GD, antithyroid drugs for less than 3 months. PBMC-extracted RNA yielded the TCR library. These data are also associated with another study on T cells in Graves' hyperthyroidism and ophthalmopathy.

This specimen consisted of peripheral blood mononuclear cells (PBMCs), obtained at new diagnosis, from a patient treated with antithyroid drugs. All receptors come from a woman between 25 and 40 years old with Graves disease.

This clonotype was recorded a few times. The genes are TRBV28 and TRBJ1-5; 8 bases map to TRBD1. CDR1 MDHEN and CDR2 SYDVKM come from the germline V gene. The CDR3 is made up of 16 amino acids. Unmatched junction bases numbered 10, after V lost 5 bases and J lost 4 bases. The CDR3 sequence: CASSPRQGALNQPQHF. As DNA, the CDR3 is TGTGCCAGCAGTCCTAGGCAGGGGGCTTTAAATCAGCCCCAGCATTTT. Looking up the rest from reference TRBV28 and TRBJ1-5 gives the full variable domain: DVKVTQSSRYLVKRTGEKVFLECVQDMDHENMFWYRQDPGLGLRLIYFSYDVKMKEKGDIPEGYSVSREKKERFSLILESASTNQTSMYLCASSPRQGALNQPQHFGDGTRLSIL.

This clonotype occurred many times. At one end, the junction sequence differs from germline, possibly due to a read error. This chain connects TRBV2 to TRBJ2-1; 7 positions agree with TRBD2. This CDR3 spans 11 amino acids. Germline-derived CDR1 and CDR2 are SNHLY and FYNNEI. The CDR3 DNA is TGTGCCAGCTCCGAGGTCGGGGGAGGGCTCTTC. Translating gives CASSEVGGGLF.

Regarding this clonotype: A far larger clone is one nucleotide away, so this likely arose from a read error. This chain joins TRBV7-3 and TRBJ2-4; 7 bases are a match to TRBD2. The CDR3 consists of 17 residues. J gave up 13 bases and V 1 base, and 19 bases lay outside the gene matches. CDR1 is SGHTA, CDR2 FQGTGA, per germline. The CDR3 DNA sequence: TGTGCCAGCAGCTTAAAACGGGGCGGGAGTTTCTACAATGAGCAGTACTTC. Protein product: CASSLKRGGSFYNEQYF.

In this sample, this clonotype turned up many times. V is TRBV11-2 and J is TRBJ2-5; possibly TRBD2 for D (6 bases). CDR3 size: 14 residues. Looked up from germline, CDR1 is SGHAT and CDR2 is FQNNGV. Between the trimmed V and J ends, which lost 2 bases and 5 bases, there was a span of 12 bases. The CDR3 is CASSLPGRWETQYF. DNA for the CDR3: TGTGCCAGCAGCTTACCGGGGAGGTGGGAGACCCAGTACTTC.

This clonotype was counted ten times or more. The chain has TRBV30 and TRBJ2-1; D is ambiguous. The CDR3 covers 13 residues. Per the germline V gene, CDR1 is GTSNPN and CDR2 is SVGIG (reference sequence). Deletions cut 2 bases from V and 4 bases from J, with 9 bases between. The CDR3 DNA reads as TGTGCCTGGAGTCCCCTCTTTTACAATGAGCAGTTCTTC. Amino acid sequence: CAWSPLFYNEQFF. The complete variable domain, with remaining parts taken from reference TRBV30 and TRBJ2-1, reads SQTIHQWPATLVQPVGSPLSLECTVEGTSNPNLYWYRQAAGRGLQLLFYSVGIGQISSEVPQNLSASRPQDRQFILSSKKLLLSDSGFYLCAWSPLFYNEQFFGPGTRLTVL.